The 16 T cell receptor beta chains below all came from one sample that was sequenced in a study of CD8 T cells in ankylosing spondylitis (dated by TCRdb to 2017 to 2019). The library was prepared using 5' RACE. The instrument given in TCRdb is Illumina HiSeq 2500. TCRdb reanalyzed the raw reads on its own, using fastp at Q25 for trimming and MiXCR for clone calling, and kept in-frame beta chains. All rows with the same CDR3 protein become a single entry with the most common DNA and genes. The table for this sample lists 80,000 to 100,000 distinct CDR3 sequences; about 8.5% of them were counted only once. Together, the top ten hold 9.9% of the sample. Sequenced sample: blood, either unsorted or a sorted T cell fraction (not recorded which). The origin of the receptors is a male donor with ankylosing spondylitis or in good health (not recorded which).

This clonotype was picked up many times. The chain employs TRBV29-1 and TRBJ1-1; 7 positions match TRBD1. There are 13 residues in the CDR3. CDR1 and CDR2 from the germline V gene are SQVTM and ANQGSEA. Here the CDR3 DNA reads TGCTCCGCCGGGAGGCAGGGGGGCACTGAAGCTTTCTTT. This gives the protein CSAGRQGGTEAFF. The full variable domain, its missing parts supplied by reference TRBV29-1 and TRBJ1-1, is SAVISQKPSRDICQRGTSLTIQCQVDSQVTMMFWYRQQPGQSLTLIATANQGSEATYESGFVIDKFPISRPNLTFSTLTVSNMSPEDSSIYLCSAGRQGGTEAFFGQGTRLTVV.

There are many counts of this clonotype. This sequence joins TRBV7-8 and TRBJ2-5; D unclear. Germline V lookup: CDR1 SGHVS, CDR2 FQNEAQ. The CDR3 extends over 15 amino acids. Trimming cost V 1 base and J 1 base, with 10 bases left between them. The CDR3 sequence is CASSLVRLTQETQYF. In DNA, the CDR3 is TGTGCCAGCAGCTTAGTACGGCTAACCCAAGAGACCCAGTACTTC.

This clonotype was counted ten times or more. The chain combines TRBV27 with TRBJ2-1; possibly TRBD2 for D (5 bases). Looked up from germline, CDR1 is MNHEY and CDR2 is SMNVEV (reference sequence). The CDR3 length is 14 residues. V lost 5 bases, J lost 8 bases, and 16 bases lay in between. DNA of the CDR3: TGTGCCAGCAGTGGTTTCGGGGTAAGGGATGAGCAGTTCTTC. It yields the protein CASSGFGVRDEQFF.

Ten or more counts support this clonotype. The V call is TRBV12-3 or TRBV12-4, the J call TRBJ2-7; D ambiguous. This CDR3 is 12 amino acids long. Trimming stripped 5 bases from V and 3 bases from J, with 8 bases between. Here the CDR3 reads CASSPRIYEQYF. Written as DNA, the CDR3 is TGTGCCAGCAGTCCTCGGATCTACGAGCAGTACTTC.

This clonotype was recorded many times. The chain links TRBV2 to TRBJ2-3; D gene unclear. This CDR3 spans 13 amino acids. Trimming stripped 5 bases from V and 2 bases from J, with 8 bases between. CDR1 is SNHLY, CDR2 FYNNEI, per germline. The CDR3: CASSWAITDTQYF. The CDR3 nucleotides read TGTGCCAGCAGTTGGGCGATCACAGATACGCAGTATTTT.

The CDR3 loop is CASSYNAGQSLRGNTIYF. The CDR3 region has the DNA TGTGCCAGCAGTTACAACGCTGGACAATCTCTGAGGGGAAACACCATATATTTT. J is TRBJ1-3 and V is TRBV7-6; the D gene is possibly TRBD1 (5 bases). Trimming took off 6 bases at V and 4 bases at J, with 25 bases between the two ends. This CDR3 region has 18 residues. The V gene's germline CDR1 is SGHVS and CDR2 FNYEAQ.

The sample holds many counts of this clonotype. The DNA of the CDR3 is TGTGCCAGCAGCTTAGATGGCGGAACGAACACTGAAGCTTTCTTT. It codes for CASSLDGGTNTEAFF. This rearrangement joins TRBV7-2 to TRBJ1-1, with D unclear. From germline, CDR1 is SGHTA and CDR2 FQGNSA. The V end lost 1 base, the J end lost 1 base, and 10 bases lay between the germline ends. This CDR3 spans 15 amino acids.

The CDR3 bases are TGCAGTGCTAGTCCCGCTCAAGAGACCCAGTACTTC. Translated: CSASPAQETQYF. V gene TRBV20-1 combines with J gene TRBJ2-5; no reliable D call. Trimming pared 3 bases from V and 2 bases from J, leaving 7 bases between. Germline values: CDR1 DFQATT, CDR2 SNEGSKA (reference sequence). The CDR3 is 12 residues long.

This clonotype was counted ten times or more. The chain links TRBV28 to TRBJ2-7; tentatively, D is TRBD2 (6 bases). Germline values: CDR1 MDHEN, CDR2 SYDVKM. V was clipped by 7 bases and J by 10 bases, with 23 bases between them. The CDR3 runs 14 residues. The CDR3 loop is CASTEKRVLDPQYF. CDR3 DNA: TGTGCCAGCACCGAGAAGCGGGTACTGGACCCTCAGTACTTC.

This clonotype was recorded many times. The chain joins TRBV12-3 or TRBV12-4 to TRBJ2-1, with 10 bases lining up with TRBD2. J was trimmed by 0 bases and V by 6 bases; bases with no gene match: 2. There are 15 residues in the CDR3. The DNA of the CDR3 is TGTGCCAGCAGCCCTAGCGGGAGCTCCTACAATGAGCAGTTCTTC. Translating gives CASSPSGSSYNEQFF.

This clonotype was picked up many times. V and J are TRBV27 and TRBJ2-7; a possible D gene is TRBD1 (5 bases). The germline V and J ends were trimmed by 8 bases and 9 bases, with 14 bases remaining between them. The germline V gene has CDR1 MNHEY and CDR2 SMNVEV (reference sequence). The CDR3 loop spans 11 amino acids. CDR3 in DNA: TGTGCCAGCGCCACAGGTACCGCGCAGTACTTC. Its translation is CASATGTAQYF.

This clonotype was seen repeatedly, ten times or more. The chain uses TRBV6-2 or TRBV6-3 and TRBJ2-1; a weak D match, TRBD1 (6 bases). Trimming took off 6 bases at V and 2 bases at J, with 14 bases between the two ends. CDR1 MNHEY and CDR2 SVGEGT come from the germline V gene. The CDR3 has 15 amino acids. This chain's CDR3 is CASSQTGQPYNEQFF. In DNA form, the CDR3 reads TGTGCCAGCAGCCAAACGGGACAACCCTACAATGAGCAGTTCTTC.

This clonotype was found many times. The CDR3 protein is CASSQAFFRTGTRATDTQYF. Here the CDR3 DNA reads TGCGCCAGCAGCCAAGCATTTTTTAGGACCGGGACTAGGGCAACAGATACGCAGTATTTT. The chain is built from TRBV4-1 and TRBJ2-3, with 8 nucleotides matching TRBD2. The CDR3 runs to 20 residues. The V segment lost 1 base and the J segment 3 bases; nucleotides outside the gene matches: 18. CDR1 and CDR2 (germline): MGHRA, YSYEKL.

There are many counts of this clonotype. The chain's CDR3 is CATSSGRGREAHEQFF. The DNA for the CDR3 is TGTGCCACCAGCAGCGGAAGGGGAAGGGAGGCCCATGAGCAGTTCTTC. J is TRBJ2-1 and V is TRBV15; D is possibly TRBD2 (6 bases). V was trimmed by 3 bases and J by 8 bases, leaving 20 bases between them. The CDR3 length is 16 residues. Germline assignment: CDR1 LNHNV and CDR2 YYDKDF (reference sequence).

This clonotype was seen repeatedly, ten times or more. The rearrangement uses TRBV20-1 and TRBJ2-7; 10 bases fit TRBD1. The CDR3 totals 15 residues. From germline, CDR1 is DFQATT and CDR2 SNEGSKA (reference sequence). Losses at the gene ends were 6 bases for V and 5 bases for J; bases not matched to a gene: 13. The CDR3 DNA is TGCAGTGCCACCCCTCCTTGGACAGGGGGGAACGAGCAGTACTTC. This codes for CSATPPWTGGNEQYF.

The table lists this clonotype with many counts. This chain joins TRBV20-1 and TRBJ2-7; TRBD1 agrees at 11 bases. Germline CDR1 and CDR2: DFQATT and SNEGSKA (reference sequence). The trim removed 5 bases at V and 7 bases at J, leaving 7 bases unmatched. There are 13 residues in the CDR3. The CDR3 spells CSAEGQGAWEQYF. DNA of the CDR3: TGCAGTGCTGAAGGACAGGGGGCATGGGAGCAGTACTTC.